A selection of T cell receptor beta chains follows, all from one sample in a study of blood T cells in healthy people across ages. TCRdb independently ran MiXCR on the 5' RACE reads; one entry per CDR3 protein. In the table there are some 790,000 distinct CDR3 sequences, roughly 26% of which are singletons. Input material: blood. The receptors were sampled from a woman of 80 years or more in good health. The CDR3 runs from the conserved cysteine through the conserved F or W. Each record gives: CDR3 protein, CDR3 DNA, V gene, clone size, D gene, J gene. A D gene is named only where the DNA matches it firmly. Rows give clone size only sometimes, using once, few, many, or a class for an expanded clone.

CDR3aa: CASSPPTGQGDTEAFF
CDR3nt: TGTGCCAGCTCACCACCGACGGGACAGGGGGACACTGAAGCTTTCTTT
v_gene: TRBV18
abundance: .
d_gene: TRBD1
j_gene: TRBJ1-1

CDR3aa: CASRQLGDTKYF
CDR3nt: TGTGCCAGCAGGCAACTAGGAGATACGAAGTATTTT
v_gene: TRBV6-1
abundance: .
d_gene: .
j_gene: TRBJ2-3

CDR3aa: CASRPRDRESDTQYF
CDR3nt: TGTGCCAGCAGGCCACGGGACAGGGAATCAGATACGCAGTATTTT
v_gene: TRBV12-3/TRBV12-4
abundance: many
d_gene: TRBD1
j_gene: TRBJ2-3

CDR3aa: CSATPLEVLYTEAFF
CDR3nt: TGCAGTGCTACGCCTCTGGAGGTCCTTTACACTGAAGCTTTCTTT
v_gene: TRBV20-1
abundance: .
d_gene: .
j_gene: TRBJ1-1

CDR3aa: CASSGGNSNQPQHF
CDR3nt: TGTGCCAGCAGTGGAGGGAATAGCAATCAGCCCCAGCATTTT
v_gene: TRBV2
abundance: few
d_gene: .
j_gene: TRBJ1-5

CDR3aa: CASSARPGTSQEDTQYF
CDR3nt: TGTGCCAGCAGCGCCCGCCCAGGGACTAGCCAGGAAGATACGCAGTATTTT
v_gene: TRBV9
abundance: few
d_gene: TRBD2
j_gene: TRBJ2-3

CDR3aa: CASSPPGEPIYGYTF
CDR3nt: TGTGCCAGCTCACCCCCAGGGGAACCGATCTATGGCTACACCTTC
v_gene: TRBV18
abundance: many
d_gene: .
j_gene: TRBJ1-2

CDR3aa: CASSERAQFF
CDR3nt: TGTGCCAGCAGTGAACGGGCACAGTTCTTC
v_gene: TRBV6-1
abundance: .
d_gene: .
j_gene: TRBJ2-1

CDR3aa: CASSESKLAGLETQYF
CDR3nt: TGCGCCAGCAGTGAGTCGAAGCTAGCGGGGCTTGAGACCCAGTACTTC
v_gene: TRBV10-1
abundance: .
d_gene: TRBD2
j_gene: TRBJ2-5

CDR3aa: CASRYLAGRQETQYF
CDR3nt: TGTGCCAGCAGATATCTAGCGGGGCGGCAAGAGACCCAGTACTTC
v_gene: TRBV3-1
abundance: many
d_gene: TRBD2
j_gene: TRBJ2-5

CDR3aa: CASTPQGGSNQPQHF
CDR3nt: TGTGCCAGCACCCCACAGGGGGGAAGCAATCAGCCCCAGCATTTT
v_gene: TRBV6-2/TRBV6-3
abundance: few
d_gene: TRBD1
j_gene: TRBJ1-5

CDR3aa: CASSAGGGIHTDTQCF
CDR3nt: TGCGCCAGTAGCGCCGGCGGAGGGATCCACACAGATACGCAGTGTTTT
v_gene: TRBV7-2
abundance: few
d_gene: .
j_gene: TRBJ2-3

CDR3aa: CVSSLTGLSSYEQYF
CDR3nt: TGTGTCAGCAGTTTAACCGGATTGAGCTCCTACGAGCAGTACTTC
v_gene: TRBV11-2
abundance: .
d_gene: .
j_gene: TRBJ2-7

CDR3aa: CSASNSGGSTGELFF
CDR3nt: TGCAGTGCTAGTAATAGCGGGGGCTCCACCGGGGAGCTGTTTTTT
v_gene: TRBV20-1
abundance: .
d_gene: TRBD2
j_gene: TRBJ2-2

CDR3aa: CASSYNIYPYEQYF
CDR3nt: TGTGCCAGCAGTTACAATATCTACCCCTACGAGCAGTACTTC
v_gene: TRBV6-2/TRBV6-3
abundance: many
d_gene: .
j_gene: TRBJ2-7

CDR3aa: CASSPRGGNPRGEQFF
CDR3nt: TGTGCCAGCAGCCCTAGAGGGGGCAACCCGCGGGGGGAACAGTTCTTC
v_gene: TRBV7-9
abundance: once
d_gene: .
j_gene: TRBJ2-1

CDR3aa: CASSARSSYNEQYF
CDR3nt: TGTGCCAGCTCAGCTAGAAGCTCCTACAATGAGCAGTACTTC
v_gene: TRBV18
abundance: few
d_gene: .
j_gene: TRBJ2-7

CDR3aa: CASSLPGTGDLQYF
CDR3nt: TGTGCCAGCAGCTTACCTGGGACAGGGGATCTGCAGTACTTC
v_gene: TRBV7-2
abundance: .
d_gene: TRBD1
j_gene: TRBJ2-7

CDR3aa: CATSSTNRGRGNQPQHF
CDR3nt: TGTGCCACCAGCTCAACCAACCGCGGTAGGGGGAATCAGCCCCAGCATTTT
v_gene: TRBV15
abundance: few
d_gene: .
j_gene: TRBJ1-5

CDR3aa: CASRGGASGGRLRETQYF
CDR3nt: TGTGCCAGCCGCGGCGGCGCTAGCGGGGGGCGCCTCAGGGAGACCCAGTACTTC
v_gene: TRBV7-2
abundance: .
d_gene: TRBD2
j_gene: TRBJ2-5

CDR3aa: CASSLGDGAYEQYF
CDR3nt: TGTGCCAGCAGCTTGGGGGACGGAGCCTACGAGCAGTACTTC
v_gene: TRBV7-9
abundance: many
d_gene: .
j_gene: TRBJ2-7

CDR3aa: CASSQERISSYEQYF
CDR3nt: TGCGCCAGCAGCCAAGAGAGGATTAGCTCCTACGAGCAGTACTTC
v_gene: TRBV4-1
abundance: many
d_gene: .
j_gene: TRBJ2-7

CDR3aa: CASSLNRYTSGGIPHNEQFF
CDR3nt: TGTGCCAGCAGCTTAAACAGGTACACTAGCGGGGGGATTCCCCACAATGAGCAGTTCTTC
v_gene: TRBV7-3
abundance: few
d_gene: TRBD2
j_gene: TRBJ2-1

CDR3aa: CASSIQGSNQPQHF
CDR3nt: TGTGCCAGCAGCATACAGGGTAGCAATCAGCCCCAGCATTTT
v_gene: TRBV5-4
abundance: .
d_gene: .
j_gene: TRBJ1-5

CDR3aa: CASSTSDRKRRGNEQFF
CDR3nt: TGTGCCAGCAGCACCTCGGACAGGAAGAGACGTGGGAATGAGCAGTTCTTC
v_gene: TRBV4-2
abundance: few
d_gene: TRBD1
j_gene: TRBJ2-1

CDR3aa: CSASRGTSGGEGEQYF
CDR3nt: TGCAGTGCTAGTCGTGGGACTAGCGGGGGGGAGGGCGAGCAGTACTTC
v_gene: TRBV20-1
abundance: few
d_gene: TRBD2
j_gene: TRBJ2-7

CDR3aa: CASSLVRASGGPQETQYF
CDR3nt: TGCGCCAGCAGCTTGGTACGCGCTAGCGGGGGCCCCCAAGAGACCCAGTACTTC
v_gene: TRBV5-1
abundance: many
d_gene: TRBD2
j_gene: TRBJ2-5

CDR3aa: CASGRDRGYNEQFF
CDR3nt: TGTGCCAGCGGAAGGGACAGGGGATACAATGAGCAGTTCTTC
v_gene: TRBV6-5
abundance: many
d_gene: TRBD1
j_gene: TRBJ2-1

CDR3aa: CAWRRTGRNEQFF
CDR3nt: TGTGCCTGGAGGAGGACAGGGCGCAATGAGCAGTTCTTC
v_gene: TRBV30
abundance: many
d_gene: TRBD1
j_gene: TRBJ2-1

CDR3aa: CASSLTSDPYEQYF
CDR3nt: TGTGCCAGCAGTTTAACTAGCGACCCCTACGAGCAGTACTTC
v_gene: TRBV27
abundance: .
d_gene: TRBD2
j_gene: TRBJ2-7

CDR3aa: CASSAEGGYTGELFF
CDR3nt: TGTGCCAGCAGCGCCGAAGGGGGATACACCGGGGAGCTGTTTTTT
v_gene: TRBV9
abundance: few
d_gene: .
j_gene: TRBJ2-2

CDR3aa: CAISRTGLYGYTF
CDR3nt: TGTGCCATCAGTCGGACAGGGCTCTATGGCTACACCTTC
v_gene: TRBV10-3
abundance: .
d_gene: TRBD1
j_gene: TRBJ1-2

CDR3aa: CASSARLGDTQYF
CDR3nt: TGTGCCAGCAGCGCCAGACTTGGAGATACGCAGTATTTT
v_gene: TRBV12-3/TRBV12-4
abundance: many
d_gene: .
j_gene: TRBJ2-3

CDR3aa: CASKKGDRGHSPLHF
CDR3nt: TGTGCCAGCAAGAAAGGGGACAGAGGCCATTCACCCCTCCACTTT
v_gene: TRBV6-2/TRBV6-3
abundance: .
d_gene: TRBD1
j_gene: TRBJ1-6